This T cell receptor beta chain stems from a study of low-dose radiotherapy and immunotherapy resistance in tumors. Across the study: Intravenous cyclophosphamide 200 mg/m2 was given every two weeks, one day before radiation and immunotherapy.

Time point meaning: before trial treatment. V was shortened by 0 bases and J by 6 bases, with 18 bases between the two germline ends. Germline V gene lookup returns CDR1 SGHRS and CDR2 YFSETQ. CDR3 length equals 16 residues. Priming of first-strand cDNA relied on TRAV- and TRBV-specific primers (covering alpha and beta chains). Using a constant-region primer together with a V-primer adapter, TCRs were subjected to around 20 PCR cycles of amplification. TCRdb used MiXCR to reprocess the reads, holding one entry per CDR3 protein. The repertoire includes tens of thousands of distinct CDR3 sequences, roughly 30% of them detected once, and approximately 12% sits in the top ten.

The TCR comes from a female donor with ovarian cancer. V is TRBV5-1 and J is TRBJ2-5; D gene unclear. The source material was PBMCs, sampled before treatment. CDR3 loop: CASSLARAFSEKTQYF. CDR3 DNA sequence: TGCGCCAGCAGCTTGGCCAGAGCTTTTTCAGAGAAGACCCAGTACTTC.